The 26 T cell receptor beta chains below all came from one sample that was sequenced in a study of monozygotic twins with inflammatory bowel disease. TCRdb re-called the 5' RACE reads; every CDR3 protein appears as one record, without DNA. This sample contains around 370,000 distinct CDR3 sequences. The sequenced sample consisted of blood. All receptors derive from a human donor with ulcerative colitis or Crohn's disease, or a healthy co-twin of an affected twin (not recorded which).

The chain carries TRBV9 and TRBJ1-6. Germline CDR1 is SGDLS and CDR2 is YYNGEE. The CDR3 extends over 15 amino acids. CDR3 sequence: CASSVETEYNSPLHF.

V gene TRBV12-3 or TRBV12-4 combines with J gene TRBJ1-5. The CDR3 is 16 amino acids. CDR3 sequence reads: CASSFLSPGLPRPQHF.

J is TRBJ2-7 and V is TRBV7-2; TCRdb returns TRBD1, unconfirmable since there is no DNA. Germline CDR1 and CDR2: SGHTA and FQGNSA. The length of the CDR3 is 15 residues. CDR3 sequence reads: CASSSSGVISYEQYF.

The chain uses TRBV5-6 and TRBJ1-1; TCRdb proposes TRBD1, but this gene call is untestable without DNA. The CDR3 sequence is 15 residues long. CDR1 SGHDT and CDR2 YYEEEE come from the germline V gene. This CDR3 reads CASSPATGGGTEAFF.

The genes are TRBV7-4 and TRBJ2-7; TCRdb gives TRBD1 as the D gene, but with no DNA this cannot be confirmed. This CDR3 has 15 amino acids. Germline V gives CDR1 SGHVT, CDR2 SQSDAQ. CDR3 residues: CASSSPGLGVVEQYF.

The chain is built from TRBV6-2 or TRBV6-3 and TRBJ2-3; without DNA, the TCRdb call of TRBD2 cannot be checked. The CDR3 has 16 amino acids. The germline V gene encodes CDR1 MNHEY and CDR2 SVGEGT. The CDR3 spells CASSYELAGGRNTQYF.

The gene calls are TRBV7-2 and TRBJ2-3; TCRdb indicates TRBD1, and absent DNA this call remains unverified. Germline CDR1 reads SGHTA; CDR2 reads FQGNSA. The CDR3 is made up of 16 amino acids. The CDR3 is CASSPYRGPSTDTQYF.

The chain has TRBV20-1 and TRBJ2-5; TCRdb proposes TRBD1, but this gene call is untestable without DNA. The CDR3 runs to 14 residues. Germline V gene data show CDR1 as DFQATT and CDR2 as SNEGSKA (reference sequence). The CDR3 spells CSARDRVRRETQYF.

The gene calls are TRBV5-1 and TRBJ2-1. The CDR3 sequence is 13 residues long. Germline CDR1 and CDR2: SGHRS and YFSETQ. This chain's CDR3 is CASSAYQPSEQFF.

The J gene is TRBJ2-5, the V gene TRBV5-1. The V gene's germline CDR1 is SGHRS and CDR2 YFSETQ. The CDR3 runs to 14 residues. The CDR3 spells CASSSSDGQETQYF.

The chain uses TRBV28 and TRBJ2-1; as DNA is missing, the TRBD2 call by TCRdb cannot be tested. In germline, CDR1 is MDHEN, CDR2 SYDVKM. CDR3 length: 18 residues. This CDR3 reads CASSLLAGGPRGYNEQFF.

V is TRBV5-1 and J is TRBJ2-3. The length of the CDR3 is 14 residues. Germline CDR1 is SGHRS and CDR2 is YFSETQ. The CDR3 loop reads CASSLFSYTDTQYF.

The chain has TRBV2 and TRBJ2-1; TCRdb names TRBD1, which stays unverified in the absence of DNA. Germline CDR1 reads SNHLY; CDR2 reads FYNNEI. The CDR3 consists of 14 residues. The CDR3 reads CASSGQGGYDEQFF.

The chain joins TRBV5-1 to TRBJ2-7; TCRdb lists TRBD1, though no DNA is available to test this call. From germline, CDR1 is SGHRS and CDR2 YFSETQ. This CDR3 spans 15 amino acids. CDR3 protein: CASSWTQGGQYEQYF.

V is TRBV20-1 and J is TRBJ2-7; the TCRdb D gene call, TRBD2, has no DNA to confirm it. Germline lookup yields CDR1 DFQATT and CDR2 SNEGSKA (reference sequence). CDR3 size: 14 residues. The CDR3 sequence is CSARDGGVSYEQYF.

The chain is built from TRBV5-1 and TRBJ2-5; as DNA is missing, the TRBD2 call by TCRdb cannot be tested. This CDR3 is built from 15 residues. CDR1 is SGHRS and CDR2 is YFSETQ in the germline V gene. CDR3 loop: CASSSGGGYQETQYF.

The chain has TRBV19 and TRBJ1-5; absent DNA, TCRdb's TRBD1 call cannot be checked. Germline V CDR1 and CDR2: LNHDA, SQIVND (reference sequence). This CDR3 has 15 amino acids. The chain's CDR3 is CASSMIEGFGQPQHF.

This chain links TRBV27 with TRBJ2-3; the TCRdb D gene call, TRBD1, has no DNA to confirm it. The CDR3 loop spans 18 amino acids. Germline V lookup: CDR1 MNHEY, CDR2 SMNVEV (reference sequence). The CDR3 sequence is CASTPWAGGFPSTDTQYF.

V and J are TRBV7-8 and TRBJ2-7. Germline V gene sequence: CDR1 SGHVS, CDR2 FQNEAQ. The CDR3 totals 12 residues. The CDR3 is CASSFMTYEQYF.

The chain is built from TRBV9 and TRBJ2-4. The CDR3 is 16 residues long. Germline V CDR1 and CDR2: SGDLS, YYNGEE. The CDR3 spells CASSVTTGLAKNIQYF.

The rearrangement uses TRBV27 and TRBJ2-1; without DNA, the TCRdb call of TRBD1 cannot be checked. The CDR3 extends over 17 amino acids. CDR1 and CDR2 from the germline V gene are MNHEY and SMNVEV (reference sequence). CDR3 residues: CASSLSAGAGTYNEQFF.

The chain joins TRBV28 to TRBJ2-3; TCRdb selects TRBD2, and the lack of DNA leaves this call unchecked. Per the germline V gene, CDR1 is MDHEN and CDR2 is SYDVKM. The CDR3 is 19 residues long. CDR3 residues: CASSLTGTSGGAPTDTQYF.

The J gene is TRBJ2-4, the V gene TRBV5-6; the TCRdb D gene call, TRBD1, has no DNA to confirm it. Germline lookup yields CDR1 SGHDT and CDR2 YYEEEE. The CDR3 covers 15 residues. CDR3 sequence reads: CASSFVETGGGIQYF.

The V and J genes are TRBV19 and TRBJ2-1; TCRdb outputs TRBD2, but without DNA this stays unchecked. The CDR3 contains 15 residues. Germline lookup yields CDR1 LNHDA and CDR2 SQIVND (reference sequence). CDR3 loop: CASSIGGGAYNEQFF.

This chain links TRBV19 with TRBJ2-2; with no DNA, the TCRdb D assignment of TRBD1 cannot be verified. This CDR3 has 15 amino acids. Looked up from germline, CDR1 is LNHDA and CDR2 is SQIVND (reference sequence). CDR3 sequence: CASSIGSPNTGELFF.

The CDR3 reads CASSLEGRTGELFF. The chain links TRBV5-1 to TRBJ2-2. From germline, CDR1 is SGHRS and CDR2 YFSETQ. This CDR3 comprises 14 residues.